This paragraph reports one T cell receptor (beta chain). The target antigen is unknown. Replicate PCRs from sorted subsets contained 200 ng DNA, which is roughly 30,000 T cell genomes. Using immunoSEQ multiplex PCR, the repertoire was profiled, and TCRdb retains in-frame clones only, with some absent. The table shows 1,400,000 or so clones, with about 98.5% occurring only once. The entry originates in a study of shared clonotypes between healthy human individuals. J gave up 0 bases and V 4 bases, and 2 bases lay outside the gene matches. Per germline, CDR1 MDHEN and CDR2 SYDVKM. The CDR3 consists of 14 residues. The donors were all Caucasian adults (living in Nashville, Tennessee). Overall study findings and caveats: Generally, naive subsets came out with larger estimated richness than memory subsets.

The sample comprised naive CD4+ T cells sorted from blood. The sample's subset: CD45RA+ positively selected. The V gene is TRBV28, the J gene TRBJ1-1, with 7 bases lining up with TRBD1. The source of this sequence is a man aged 30 to 45 in good health. The CDR3 DNA follows: TGTGCCAGCAGTTGGGACAGCATGAACACTGAAGCTTTCTTT. Translation gives CASSWDSMNTEAFF.